Each of the 20 T cell receptor beta chains below was sequenced from the same sample in a study of CD4+ T cells in melanoma. Only in-frame clones appear in the TCRdb table, and some are missing; sequencing was by immunoSEQ multiplex PCR. The table lists around 130,000 clones, nearly 95% of them singletons. Receptor source: a human donor with melanoma.

This clone was recorded a few times. The chain carries TRBV6-4 and TRBJ2-2, with 11 bases fitting TRBD2. With V trimmed by 3 bases and J by 3 bases, 0 bases remained unmatched. The CDR3 is 15 residues long. Germline V gene lookup returns CDR1 MRHNA and CDR2 SNTAGT. The CDR3 sequence: CASSELAGDTGELFF. Written as DNA, the CDR3 is TGTGCCAGCAGTGAACTAGCGGGGGACACCGGGGAGCTGTTTTTT.

The J gene is TRBJ1-2, the V gene TRBV6-1; D might be TRBD1 (6 bases). Trimming removed 7 bases from V and 8 bases from J, with 20 bases in between. The CDR3 runs to 14 residues. The germline gives CDR1 MNHNS, CDR2 SASEGT. DNA of the CDR3: TGTGCCAGCAACGTACAGGGTCTAGCGCTCGGCTACACCTTC. It codes for CASNVQGLALGYTF.

CDR3 DNA sequence: TGTGCCAGCAGCCCCCAATTGGGGGCGTGGGAGACCCAGTACTTC. Residues: CASSPQLGAWETQYF. The J gene is TRBJ2-5, the V gene TRBV11-2, with D possibly being TRBD1 (6 bases). Trimming removed 5 bases from V and 5 bases from J, with 18 bases in between. The CDR3 is 15 amino acids. Germline values: CDR1 SGHAT, CDR2 FQNNGV.

The CDR3, as DNA: TGTGCCAGCAGCCGAAGGGACAGGGTCTACGAGCAGTACTTC. The encoded protein is CASSRRDRVYEQYF. The J gene is TRBJ2-7, the V gene TRBV7-9; 9 positions agree with TRBD1. CDR3 length: 14 residues. Losses at the gene ends were 5 bases for V and 3 bases for J; bases not matched to a gene: 5. Germline-derived CDR1 and CDR2 are SEHNR and FQNEAQ (reference sequence).

The CDR3 protein is CASSGVRFLAGNQETQYF. CDR3 DNA sequence: TGCGCCAGCAGTGGCGTCAGGTTCCTAGCGGGGAACCAAGAGACCCAGTACTTC. The chain couples TRBV10-2 to TRBJ2-5, with 9 bases matching TRBD2. The CDR3 runs 18 residues. Germline V lookup: CDR1 WSHSY, CDR2 SAAADI. V dropped 4 bases and J dropped 0; count of bases not matched to a gene: 12.

This clone was seen just once. The chain couples TRBV6-5 to TRBJ2-7, with D unclear. V dropped 0 bases and J dropped 2 bases, with 11 bases sitting between them. The germline V gene has CDR1 MNHEY and CDR2 SVGAGI. The CDR3 is made up of 15 amino acids. CDR3 DNA sequence: TGTGCCAGCAGTTACTCGAAAGGTTTAGCCTACGAGCAGTACTTC. It is translated as CASSYSKGLAYEQYF.

The V call is TRBV18, the J call TRBJ2-7, with 8 bases that match TRBD2. The CDR3 has 15 residues. The junction had 11 bases not matched to a gene; V was cut back by 5 bases and J by 5 bases. Germline V gives CDR1 KGHSH, CDR2 LQKENI. CDR3 loop: CASSGGPGLDHEQYF. DNA for the CDR3: TGTGCCAGCTCAGGAGGACCGGGACTAGACCACGAGCAGTACTTC.

This chain joins TRBV12-5 and TRBJ1-4; no definite D call. The V end was cut by 1 base, the J end by 5 bases, with 5 bases between. CDR1 and CDR2 from the germline V gene are LGHNT and FRNRAP. This CDR3 region has 13 residues. The CDR3 bases are TGTGCTAGTGGTTTGGGAGGGAATGAAAAACTGTTTTTT. Protein: CASGLGGNEKLFF.

CDR3 coding DNA: TGTGCCAGCAGTAGGCGAGAAGATAGCAATCAGCCCCAGCATTTT. Its translation: CASSRREDSNQPQHF. The gene calls are TRBV2 and TRBJ1-5; D is uncertain. CDR3 length: 15 residues. CDR1 and CDR2 from the germline V gene are SNHLY and FYNNEI. Between the trimmed V and J ends, which lost 5 bases and 0 bases, there was a span of 11 bases.

This CDR3 reads CASSYRGTQPQHF. The CDR3 nucleotides read TGTGCCAGCAGTTACAGGGGTACCCAGCCCCAGCATTTT. The V and J genes are TRBV6-5 and TRBJ1-5, with a weak D call TRBD1 (5 bases). This CDR3 is built from 13 residues. The ends were cut back, 2 bases at V and 7 bases at J, with 9 bases in the middle. Germline-derived CDR1 and CDR2 are MNHEY and SVGAGI.

This clone was seen once. The chain joins TRBV2 to TRBJ2-7, with TRBD1 matching over 12 bases. J was trimmed by 6 bases and V by 8 bases; bases with no gene match: 11. Germline values: CDR1 SNHLY, CDR2 FYNNEI. This CDR3 region has 15 residues. CDR3 bases: TGTGCCAGCGGGGGCTTGGGACAGGGGGCTGGCGAGCAGTACTTC. Its protein is CASGGLGQGAGEQYF.

The rearrangement uses TRBV7-9 and TRBJ1-4, with 7 bases aligning to TRBD1. The CDR3 is 12 residues long. The germline gives CDR1 SEHNR, CDR2 FQNEAQ (reference sequence). Germline trimming cut 5 bases from V and 10 bases from J; bases unmatched to any gene: 4. The CDR3 nucleotides read TGTGCCAGCAGCCAGGGACAGCTAAAACTGTTTTTT. It is translated as CASSQGQLKLFF.

This rearrangement joins TRBV7-6 to TRBJ1-1; no firm D call. Trimming cost V 0 bases and J 4 bases, with 6 bases left between them. This CDR3 region has 13 residues. Looked up from germline, CDR1 is SGHVS and CDR2 is FNYEAQ. The CDR3 nucleotides are TGTGCCAGCAGCTTAGCGGGGATCACTGAAGCTTTCTTT. It is translated as CASSLAGITEAFF.

With respect to this clone: The same CDR3 arises from other DNA sequences in this sample as well. V gene TRBV2 combines with J gene TRBJ1-2; TRBD1 aligns across 11 bases. Looked up from germline, CDR1 is SNHLY and CDR2 is FYNNEI. Trimming took 6 bases from V and 1 from J; bases not matched to a gene: 1. The CDR3 contains 14 residues. CDR3 DNA sequence: TGTGCCAGCAGGGGGACAGGGGGTAACTATGGCTACACCTTC. Its protein is CASRGTGGNYGYTF.

The chain recombines TRBV4-1 with TRBJ2-3; D tentatively fits TRBD1 or TRBD2 (5 bases each). Trimming removed 3 bases from V and 1 base from J, with 11 bases in between. Germline CDR1 and CDR2: MGHRA and YSYEKL. The CDR3 has 15 amino acids. The CDR3 protein is CASSQLGVGTDTQYF. In nucleotides, the CDR3 is TGCGCCAGCAGCCAGCTGGGGGTCGGCACAGATACGCAGTATTTT.

This clone was observed once. The J gene is TRBJ2-7, the V gene TRBV4-1; D is unclear. In germline, CDR1 is MGHRA, CDR2 YSYEKL. CDR3 length: 16 amino acids. Trimming took off 1 base at V and 7 bases at J, with 20 bases between the two ends. CDR3 sequence reads: CASSQGLARTSREQYF. Written as DNA, the CDR3 is TGCGCCAGCAGCCAAGGGCTTGCTCGGACGAGTCGGGAGCAGTACTTC.

The V call is TRBV20-1, the J call TRBJ1-2; 7 positions agree with TRBD1. This CDR3 comprises 11 residues. CDR1 and CDR2 (germline): DFQATT, SNEGSKA (reference sequence). With 5 bases clipped from V and 8 bases from J, the junction kept 5 bases outside the gene matches. The CDR3 here is CSAPRQGGYTF. The CDR3 region has the DNA TGCAGTGCTCCCCGACAGGGAGGCTACACCTTC.

This clone was seen only once. The rearrangement joins TRBV10-1 to TRBJ2-5; D call uncertain. Between the trimmed V and J ends, which lost 4 bases and 4 bases, there was a span of 10 bases. This CDR3 spans 13 amino acids. Germline CDR1 reads WNHNN; CDR2 reads SYGVQD (reference sequence). The CDR3 is CASSVRSGETQYF. CDR3 nucleotide sequence: TGCGCCAGCAGTGTCCGCTCGGGAGAGACCCAGTACTTC.

The chain employs TRBV5-1 and TRBJ2-7, with 10 bases fitting TRBD1. Trimming took 3 bases from V and 4 from J; bases not matched to a gene: 4. The CDR3 consists of 14 residues. Germline V gene lookup returns CDR1 SGHRS and CDR2 YFSETQ. The CDR3 loop reads CASSSRTGGYEQYF. In DNA, the CDR3 is TGCGCCAGCAGCTCACGGACAGGGGGGTACGAGCAGTACTTC. The full variable domain, rest sourced from reference TRBV5-1 and TRBJ2-7, is KAGVTQTPRYLIKTRGQQVTLSCSPISGHRSVSWYQQTPGQGLQFLFEYFSETQRNKGNFPGRFSGRQFSNSRSEMNVSTLELGDSALYLCASSSRTGGYEQYFGPGTRLTVT.

A few counts support this clone. The CDR3 here is CASRTPLRNTEAFF. The CDR3 bases are TGTGCCAGCAGGACCCCCCTTAGGAACACTGAAGCTTTCTTT. The chain is built from TRBV6-5 and TRBJ1-1; no definite D call. The CDR3 contains 14 residues. The V and J ends lost 6 bases and 1 base respectively, with 12 bases between them. Germline V gene sequence: CDR1 MNHEY, CDR2 SVGAGI.